The T cell receptor (beta chain) under discussion was sequenced for a study of siplizumab effects on memory and regulatory T cells (dated by TCRdb to between 2017 and 2020). Describing the broader study: The study examined how the anti-CD2 antibody siplizumab affects alloreactive T-cell subsets in allogeneic mixed lymphocyte reactions built from human PBMCs. The research as a whole found: No functional confirmation was obtained for the suppressive function of proliferating Tregs from siplizumab cultures. Greater diversity appeared to be present in unstimulated naive T cells than in memory T cells, and a substantial contribution to the alloresponse seemed to be made by naive cells. Siplizumab significantly reduced the cumulative frequency of alloreactive sequences traceable to unstimulated CD4+ memory T cells. Of the alloreactive CD4+ clones that could be mapped, the Treg-derived share averaged approximately 67% with siplizumab compared with under 35% in control reactions. Roughly 80-95% of proliferating CD4+ or CD8+ clones could not be assigned a naive or memory phenotype. Sequences below about 10^-5 frequency were poorly captured, so only a minor fraction of alloreactive clones could be mapped to unstimulated subsets.

Sorted unstimulated T cells and proliferating T cells recovered from mixed lymphocyte reactions were subjected to TCRbeta CDR3 sequencing. Fresh whole blood from ten HLA-typed healthy donors was used as the source from which PBMCs were isolated. Library preparation used the immunoSEQ multiplex PCR assay. About 9.1 x 10^4 TCR templates per sample were assayed on the deep sequencing platform. Genomic DNA extracted from sorted T cells was used for TCRbeta CDR3 sequencing. The original pipeline was this. The R programming language was used for the clonal analysis of the TCRbeta CDR3 data. Comparing unstimulated samples against CFSE-low samples taken after the reaction was how alloreactive CD4+ and CD8+ clones were defined. Alloreactive CD4+ clones were assigned to regulatory or non-regulatory origin by matching sequences to sorted unstimulated Treg and non-Treg repertoires. The clones in this table, taken by TCRdb from immuneACCESS, are in-frame only. Not every clone is retained; where verified, under half of the shortfall comes from an unresolved V gene, and the cause of the rest is unknown. The DNA was the basis for D and trimming; V, J and clone size are from that table. This sample comprises about 91,000 clones, 90% to 95% of them detected only once. The ten top clones hold 5.5% to 7.5% of the sample.

Note on this clone: Its antigen specificity is not known. Base qualities were left out, and no much larger clone turns up one base away.

V gives up 1 base and J gives up 5 bases, and the segment between their germline ends measures 12 bases. From cysteine to phenylalanine, the CDR3 is 14 amino acids long. Here the CDR3 DNA is all that survives: 42 bases in frame from base 1. The germline V gene (reference sequence) gives CDR1 as SEHNR and CDR2 as FQNEAQ. The TCR comes from a human donor in good health. The source material was CD8+ T cells sorted from blood. The sequence is built from TRBV7-9 and TRBJ2-7; no D segment can be confidently identified. The bases are TGTGCCAGCAGCTTAGATGCCCATAGCAACGAGCAGTACTTC. Its amino acids are CASSLDAHSNEQYF.